Listed below are T cell receptor beta chains from one sample, sequenced in a study of shared clonotypes between healthy human individuals. Sequencing used immunoSEQ multiplex PCR; TCRdb keeps in-frame clones, though not all of them. This sample carries hundreds of thousands of clones, approximately 96% of them seen once, and the ten largest clones take approximately 0.11%. Input material: naive CD8+ T cells sorted from blood. The receptors stem from a young woman in good health. Each CDR3 is given with its conserved first and last residue.

CDR3 length	V gene	J gene	CDR3 protein
13	TRBV27	TRBJ1-5	CASSFGVNQPQHF
15	TRBV28	TRBJ1-2	CASRHGTGVTYGYTF
13	TRBV13	TRBJ1-2	CASSLGQGGGYTF
14	TRBV27	TRBJ2-7	CASSVAEPFYEQYF
14	TRBV5-6	TRBJ2-4	CASRPWGGKNIQYF
16	TRBV9	TRBJ2-5	CASSAGTSGTQETQYF
15	TRBV7-9	TRBJ2-2	CASSPGTGGTGELFF
13	TRBV28	TRBJ1-1	CASRIESYTEAFF
17	TRBV27	TRBJ2-1	CASSLQLSHGPYNEQFF
14	TRBV6-5	TRBJ2-1	CASSSLGTVNEQFF
12	TRBV5-8	TRBJ1-2	CASSSGTYGYTF
15	TRBV7-9	TRBJ2-1	CASSPTRASHNEQFF
15	TRBV9	TRBJ2-7	CASSATGRPEGEQYF
14	TRBV13	TRBJ2-5	CASSQTTGPETQYF
19	TRBV1	TRBJ2-3	CTSSQETLETGGATDTQYF
12	TRBV30	TRBJ2-1	CALTSGGGWKFF
12	TRBV2	TRBJ2-3	CASSEVGDTQYF
9	TRBV20-1	TRBJ2-7	CSATHEQYF
16	TRBV5-6	TRBJ2-5	CASSFLAGEWSETQYF
14	TRBV7-8	TRBJ2-7	CASSLRDSRYEQYF
15	TRBV5-4	TRBJ2-3	CASSPPEGVTDTQYF
18	TRBV28	TRBJ2-3	CASSLPPFTSGSTDTQYF
15	TRBV13	TRBJ2-6	CASSLLSSGANVLTF
21	TRBV4-2	TRBJ2-5	CASSQNLWTSGSFDGRETQYF
14	TRBV13	TRBJ2-1	CASSGTSWLNEQFF
16	TRBV19	TRBJ2-3	CASSINRLAGGHTQYF
14	TRBV6-5	TRBJ1-1	CASSYLGGNTEAFF
15	TRBV5-6	TRBJ1-2	CASSLGGSGHLGYTF
15	TRBV6-5	TRBJ1-5	CASSAEGNSNQPQHF
15	TRBV27	TRBJ2-7	CASSYLGQEGHEQYF
16	TRBV2	TRBJ2-1	CAFSGTSDLPSNEQFF
16	TRBV5-6	TRBJ2-5	CASNRRTSGDQETQYF
14	TRBV6-4	TRBJ2-6	CASSEDPGANVLTF
16	TRBV2	TRBJ1-1	CASTMGGGAPDTEAFF
18	TRBV5-6	TRBJ2-1	CASDQLADKLSSYNEQFF
16	TRBV28	TRBJ1-5	CASSDKSTGGDQPQHF